Listed here are 21 T cell receptor beta chains from one sample, sequenced in a study of blood T cell repertoires in COVID-19. Generated by immunoSEQ multiplex PCR, the TCRdb table keeps only in-frame clones and is missing some. The sample lists 40,000 to 45,000 clones; just over 90% were seen once. Sequenced input: peripheral blood. Source of these receptors: a man aged 50 to 59 with COVID-19, enrolled during active disease.

The chain employs TRBV19 and TRBJ2-2; 8 bases line up with TRBD1. V was clipped by 6 bases and J by 3 bases; unmatched bases: 9. The CDR3 is 16 residues long. Germline values: CDR1 LNHDA, CDR2 SQIVND (reference sequence). The CDR3 loop is CASSTTDRGYTGELFF. The DNA for the CDR3 is TGTGCCAGTAGCACGACAGACAGGGGCTACACCGGGGAGCTGTTTTTT.

This clone was detected a few times. V is TRBV19 and J is TRBJ2-7; 9 positions match TRBD1. The V and J ends lost 4 bases and 1 base, in that order; junction bases with no gene match: 11. This CDR3 is 17 amino acids long. Germline V gene lookup returns CDR1 LNHDA and CDR2 SQIVND (reference sequence). The chain's CDR3 is CASSTRSTGGGSYEQYF. CDR3 nucleotides: TGTGCCAGTAGTACCCGTTCGACAGGGGGTGGATCCTACGAGCAGTACTTC.

The rearrangement links TRBV7-2 to TRBJ2-1, with 7 bases aligning to TRBD1. CDR1 and CDR2 from the germline V gene are SGHTA and FQGNSA. This CDR3 spans 15 amino acids. After removal of 0 bases from V and 2 bases from J, the junction contained 1 base not matched to a gene. The CDR3 DNA is TGTGCCAGCAGCTTAGCCAGGGGGACCTACAATGAGCAGTTCTTC. As protein: CASSLARGTYNEQFF.

V is TRBV11-2 and J is TRBJ2-5; the match to TRBD1 covers 7 bases. CDR1 is SGHAT, CDR2 FQNNGV, per germline. Trimming removed 1 base from V and 0 bases from J; junction bases left unmatched: 2. The CDR3 has 15 amino acids. The CDR3 protein is CASSLVGTDQETQYF. CDR3 in DNA: TGTGCCAGCAGCTTAGTAGGGACAGACCAAGAGACCCAGTACTTC.

The chain couples TRBV6-2 or TRBV6-3 to TRBJ2-7, with D hard to call. V was trimmed by 2 bases and J by 4 bases, leaving 6 bases between them. The germline V gene encodes CDR1 MNHEY and CDR2 SVGEGT. The CDR3 contains 12 residues. CDR3 nucleotides: TGTGCCAGCAGTTACACGCGATACGAGCAGTACTTC. Its translation is CASSYTRYEQYF.

The rearrangement links TRBV10-3 to TRBJ1-6; 7 nucleotides agree with TRBD1. V shed 3 bases and J 5 bases; nucleotides not matched to a gene: 1. Germline V gives CDR1 ENHRY, CDR2 SYGVKD. The CDR3 sequence is 14 residues long. CDR3 protein: CAISDGTDNSPLHF. CDR3 sequence (DNA): TGTGCCATCAGTGACGGGACAGATAATTCACCCCTCCACTTT.

This chain connects TRBV7-2 to TRBJ2-1, with 8 bases fitting TRBD1. Germline V gene lookup returns CDR1 SGHTA and CDR2 FQGNSA. The length of the CDR3 is 14 residues. J lost 6 bases, V lost 3 bases, and 4 bases had no gene match. The CDR3 nucleotides read TGTGCCAGCAGCTTGGGGACAGGTTTCAATGAGCAGTTCTTC. It is translated as CASSLGTGFNEQFF.

The V gene is TRBV7-3, the J gene TRBJ2-1; 10 bases line up with TRBD2. Germline assignment: CDR1 SGHTA and CDR2 FQGTGA. V lost 5 bases to trimming and J lost 9 bases; unmatched junction nucleotides: 7. The CDR3 contains 14 residues. CDR3 sequence reads: CASSPVERGGEQFF. In DNA form, the CDR3 reads TGTGCCAGCAGCCCAGTGGAGCGGGGGGGTGAGCAGTTCTTC.

The rearrangement links TRBV5-1 to TRBJ1-1; D possibly corresponds to TRBD1 (5 bases). The CDR3 is 14 amino acids. Germline V gene sequence: CDR1 SGHRS, CDR2 YFSETQ. V dropped 7 bases and J dropped 3 bases, with 16 bases sitting between them. CDR3 coding DNA: TGCGCCAGCTCCACAAACCCAGGGTACACTGAAGCTTTCTTT. It specifies CASSTNPGYTEAFF. Full variable domain (missing parts from reference TRBV5-1 and TRBJ1-1): KAGVTQTPRYLIKTRGQQVTLSCSPISGHRSVSWYQQTPGQGLQFLFEYFSETQRNKGNFPGRFSGRQFSNSRSEMNVSTLELGDSALYLCASSTNPGYTEAFFGQGTRLTVV.

This sequence joins TRBV9 and TRBJ2-7; D is uncertain. Germline CDR1 and CDR2: SGDLS and YYNGEE. V was clipped by 4 bases and J by 7 bases, with 21 bases between them. The CDR3 loop spans 15 amino acids. This CDR3 is CASSSSPEWRKEQYF. DNA of the CDR3: TGTGCCAGCAGCTCCAGCCCCGAATGGCGGAAAGAGCAGTACTTC. Filled out from reference TRBV9 and TRBJ2-7, the complete variable domain reads DSGVTQTPKHLITATGQRVTLRCSPRSGDLSVYWYQQSLDQGLQFLIQYYNGEERAKGNILERFSAQQFPDLHSELNLSSLELGDSALYFCASSSSPEWRKEQYFGPGTRLTVT.

The chain employs TRBV21-1 and TRBJ2-2; the table's D call, TRBD2, was not checked against the DNA. TRBV21-1 is classified as a pseudogene. The CDR3 length is 19 residues. DNA for the CDR3: TGTGCCAGCAGCACGCGACTAGCGGGAAGAAGGGCGGACACCGGGGAGCTGTTTTTT. Translation gives CASSTRLAGRRADTGELFF.

CDR3: CASTPPGQLFYGYTF. CDR3 nucleotides: TGTGCCAGTACCCCTCCAGGACAGCTATTCTATGGCTACACCTTC. This chain links TRBV19 with TRBJ1-2; weak D call: TRBD1 (6 bases). The V and J ends lost 7 bases and 4 bases respectively, with 19 bases between them. Germline values: CDR1 LNHDA, CDR2 SQIVND (reference sequence). The CDR3 runs to 15 residues.

The chain employs TRBV25-1 and TRBJ1-4; 11 bases are a match to TRBD1. V gave up 3 bases and J gave up 8 bases; unmatched junction bases: 5. Germline V gene sequence: CDR1 MGHDK, CDR2 SYGVNS. The CDR3 extends over 15 amino acids. The CDR3 DNA reads as TGTGCCAGCAGTGACCCGGGACAGGGGGGGGAAAAACTGTTTTTT. Protein sequence: CASSDPGQGGEKLFF.

The chain is built from TRBV6-1 and TRBJ2-5; 11 bases fit TRBD2. The CDR3 is made up of 17 amino acids. The ends lost 4 bases at V and 1 base at J; junction bases unmatched: 8. The germline V gene has CDR1 MNHNS and CDR2 SASEGT. The CDR3, as DNA: TGTGCCAGCAGTGCCAGACGACTAGCGGGGATCCAAGAGACCCAGTACTTC. Translated: CASSARRLAGIQETQYF.

The chain recombines TRBV5-1 with TRBJ1-3; D not resolved. Germline-derived CDR1 and CDR2 are SGHRS and YFSETQ. This CDR3 has 16 amino acids. V gave up 4 bases and J gave up 0 bases, with 14 bases separating them. In DNA, the CDR3 is TGCGCCAGCAGCCCAGGACTGCGAGACTCTGGAAACACCATATATTTT. Translation: CASSPGLRDSGNTIYF.

CDR3 sequence: CASSYGTEKLFF. Here the CDR3 DNA reads TGTGCCAGCAGCTACGGGACAGAAAAACTGTTTTTT. The rearrangement joins TRBV7-2 to TRBJ1-4, with D tentatively TRBD1 (6 bases). The CDR3 covers 12 residues. V was clipped by 4 bases and J by 8 bases, with 8 bases between them. Per germline, CDR1 SGHTA and CDR2 FQGNSA.

This clone appeared a few times. The V call is TRBV11-2, the J call TRBJ2-2; D unresolved. Germline V lookup: CDR1 SGHAT, CDR2 FQNNGV. CDR3 length equals 17 residues. V was clipped by 1 base and J by 1 base, with 13 bases between them. The CDR3 sequence: CASSLVRLERNTGELFF. CDR3 DNA: TGTGCCAGCAGCTTAGTGAGACTTGAGCGGAACACCGGGGAGCTGTTTTTT. The variable domain in full, completed from reference TRBV11-2 and TRBJ2-2, reads EAGVAQSPRYKIIEKRQSVAFWCNPISGHATLYWYQQILGQGPKLLIQFQNNGVVDDSQLPKDRFSAERLKGVDSTLKIQPAKLEDSAVYLCASSLVRLERNTGELFFGEGSRLTVL.

CDR3 in DNA: TGCGCCAGCAGTCACCCCGAGTCTGGAAACACCATATATTTT. Translating gives CASSHPESGNTIYF. V is TRBV5-1 and J is TRBJ1-3, with D unresolved. The CDR3 is 14 residues long. Deletions cut 5 bases from V and 1 base from J, with 10 bases between. Germline V lookup: CDR1 SGHRS, CDR2 YFSETQ.

The chain uses TRBV7-2 and TRBJ1-1, with TRBD1 as a possible D gene (5 bases). The germline V gene has CDR1 SGHTA and CDR2 FQGNSA. Trimming stripped 0 bases from V and 5 bases from J, with 13 bases between. The CDR3 totals 15 residues. Here the CDR3 DNA reads TGTGCCAGCAGCTTAGCAGCGGGGCGGGCGACTGAAGCTTTCTTT. Its protein is CASSLAAGRATEAFF.

The V call is TRBV19, the J call TRBJ2-2; possible D gene TRBD2, 6 bases. The CDR3 has 14 amino acids. Germline CDR1 is LNHDA and CDR2 is SQIVND (reference sequence). With 8 bases removed from V and 1 base from J, the gap between germline ends came to 11 bases. This CDR3 is CASQGLQNTGELFF. The CDR3 DNA is TGTGCCAGTCAGGGACTCCAGAACACCGGGGAGCTGTTTTTT.

V gene TRBV5-1 combines with J gene TRBJ2-3, with unresolved D. Germline loops: CDR1 SGHRS, CDR2 YFSETQ. Trimming shortened V by 5 bases and J by 2 bases, and 15 bases separated the two germline ends. The CDR3 length is 15 residues. The CDR3 loop is CASRSQAVVTDTQYF. CDR3 nucleotide sequence: TGCGCCAGCAGATCCCAAGCCGTGGTCACAGATACGCAGTATTTT.